This T cell receptor (beta chain) emerged from a study of blood T cell repertoires in COVID-19. Study details: Acute and convalescent COVID-19 specimens originated in the United States, Italy and Spain. T cells, B-cell-depleted T cells, or PBMCs provided the cDNA or gDNA that served as material.

Per the authors' pipeline: Researchers report that nucleated cell counts were estimated from reference gene primer amplification. The table came from immunoSEQ multiplex PCR; TCRdb's copy has only in-frame clones and leaves some out. V and J calls plus clone size are reproduced from that table; the DNA served to infer D and trimming. The sample has fewer than 150,000 clones; approximately 84% are singletons. CDR1 is LGHDT, CDR2 YNNKEL, per germline (reference sequence). Losses at the gene ends were 2 bases for V and 11 bases for J; bases not matched to a gene: 12. CDR3 length equals 16 residues. The TCR originated in a woman aged 40 to 55 with acute or convalescent COVID-19. The sequencing input was peripheral blood. The chain is built from TRBV3-1 (or the pseudogene TRBV3-2) and TRBJ2-1; TRBD2 aligns across 10 bases. CDR3 residues: CASSQKSASGGGQQFF. The CDR3 DNA follows: TGTGCCAGCAGCCAAAAATCGGCTAGCGGGGGAGGCCAGCAGTTCTTC.